This T cell receptor beta chain stems from a study of blood T cell repertoires in COVID-19. Across the whole study: T cells, B-cell-depleted T cells, or PBMCs supplied cDNA or gDNA.

TCRdb keeps only in-frame clones here, not all; method: immunoSEQ multiplex PCR. The data contain about 240,000 clones, 70% to 90% of them singletons. This CDR3 is 17 amino acids long. CDR1 and CDR2 from the germline V gene are LGHDT and YNNKEL (reference sequence). V shed 4 bases and J 7 bases; nucleotides not matched to a gene: 17. Sequencing used peripheral blood. The clonotype was recovered from a woman aged 30 to 39 who had recovered from COVID-19. The chain links TRBV3-1 (or the pseudogene TRBV3-2) to TRBJ2-7; 9 positions agree with TRBD2. This CDR3 is CASSLIQPSGVAGEQYF. The CDR3 DNA sequence: TGTGCCAGCAGCCTGATCCAGCCTAGCGGGGTTGCGGGAGAGCAGTACTTC.